A selection of T cell receptor beta chains follows, all from one sample in a study of early stage breast cancer tumors. Libraries were prepared by immunoSEQ multiplex PCR; TCRdb keeps only in-frame clonotypes and omits some of them. The data hold 9,000 to 13,000 clones, with about 80% observed a single time. The source material was breast tumor tissue. These receptor sequences come from a person between 70 and 80 years old with breast cancer. Both conserved end residues are part of each CDR3. Each record gives: clone size, V gene, J gene, D gene, CDR3 protein, CDR3 DNA. D genes are given only for firm matches. Some rows have no size entry. The others give once, few or many, or a class for an expanded clone.

>.|TRBV10-1|TRBJ2-3|.
CASSPGHPTSTQYF
TGCGCCAGCAGTCCTGGGCATCCCACGAGCACGCAGTATTTT
>.|TRBV7-2|TRBJ1-6|.
CASSPRGRVAHSPLHF
TGTGCCAGCAGTCCCCGAGGCAGGGTCGCGCATTCACCCCTCCACTTT
>.|TRBV2|TRBJ1-5|.
CASSDRGYQPQHF
TGTGCCAGCAGTGACCGGGGGTATCAGCCCCAGCATTTT
>.|TRBV7-2|TRBJ2-7|.
CASSWGGGGAYEQYF
TGTGCCAGCAGCTGGGGAGGGGGGGGTGCCTACGAGCAGTACTTC
>.|TRBV7-2|TRBJ1-1|.
CASSLAGGRYTEAFF
TGTGCCAGCAGCTTAGCGGGCGGGCGGTACACTGAAGCTTTCTTT
>.|TRBV5-6|TRBJ1-6|.
CASSLLSSYNSPLHF
TGTGCCAGCAGCTTGTTGAGCTCCTATAATTCACCCCTCCACTTT
>.|TRBV6-6|TRBJ1-1|.
CASFIDRTEAFF
TGTGCCAGCTTTATAGACAGGACTGAAGCTTTCTTT
>.|TRBV7-3|TRBJ2-1|TRBD2
CASSKGTSGRNEQFF
TGTGCCAGCAGCAAAGGGACTAGCGGGAGGAATGAGCAGTTCTTC
>.|TRBV5-4|TRBJ1-2|TRBD1
CASSGGDRGILGYGYTF
TGTGCCAGCAGCGGGGGGGACAGGGGGATTTTAGGCTATGGCTACACCTTC
>.|TRBV5-4|TRBJ2-4|TRBD2
CASSQRGVAKNIQYF
TGTGCCAGCAGCCAGCGGGGGGTAGCCAAAAACATTCAGTACTTC
>.|TRBV27|TRBJ1-2|.
CASSGVGGLRGYTF
TGTGCCAGCAGTGGAGTCGGAGGGCTTAGGGGCTACACCTTC
>.|TRBV5-8|TRBJ1-6|.
CASSLRLGRAVASPLHF
TGTGCCAGCAGCTTGCGGTTGGGCAGGGCGGTGGCATCACCCCTCCACTTT
>.|TRBV10-3|TRBJ2-3|.
CAISDMSAGSDTQYF
TGTGCCATCAGTGATATGAGTGCAGGTTCAGATACGCAGTATTTT
>.|TRBV19|TRBJ1-1|.
CASRLLDREAFF
TGTGCCAGTAGGCTCCTCGACAGGGAAGCTTTCTTT
>once|TRBV28|TRBJ1-1|TRBD1
CASSLYRGRDTEAFF
TGTGCCAGCAGTTTATACAGGGGGCGAGACACTGAAGCTTTCTTT
>.|TRBV19|TRBJ1-4|.
CASRGGTVNEKLFF
TGTGCCAGTAGGGGCGGGACTGTTAATGAAAAACTGTTTTTT
>.|TRBV28|TRBJ2-7|TRBD2
CASSFRREAGNEQYF
TGTGCCAGCAGTTTCAGGCGGGAGGCGGGCAACGAGCAGTACTTC
>.|TRBV11-2|TRBJ2-1|TRBD2
CASRPTSGGAHNEQFF
TGTGCCAGCAGACCGACTAGCGGGGGGGCCCACAATGAGCAGTTCTTC
>.|TRBV7-2|TRBJ2-1|TRBD2
CASSLQAGINEQFF
TGTGCCAGCAGCTTACAAGCGGGGATCAATGAGCAGTTCTTC
>.|TRBV2|TRBJ2-2|TRBD2
CASSGVSGGHGELFF
TGTGCCAGCAGTGGTGTTAGCGGGGGGCACGGGGAGCTGTTTTTT
>few|TRBV9|TRBJ1-2|TRBD1
CASSRQGENYGYTF
TGTGCCAGCAGTCGACAGGGTGAGAACTATGGCTACACCTTC
>few|TRBV5-4|TRBJ1-1|.
CASSLDRGTEAFF
TGTGCCAGCAGCTTGGACCGAGGGACTGAAGCTTTCTTT
>few|TRBV6-1|TRBJ1-2|TRBD1
CASIPGTGANYGYTF
TGTGCCAGCATCCCCGGGACAGGGGCTAACTATGGCTACACCTTC
>.|TRBV7-9|TRBJ1-2|.
CASSFGERGGYTF
TGTGCCAGCAGCTTCGGGGAGCGGGGTGGCTACACCTTC
>.|TRBV27|TRBJ2-7|TRBD1
CASSLGKQGAYEQYF
TGTGCCAGCAGTTTAGGAAAACAGGGGGCATACGAGCAGTACTTC
>.|TRBV7-9|TRBJ1-6|.
CASSLRGQSDSPLHF
TGTGCCAGCAGCTTACGTGGGCAGTCGGATTCACCCCTCCACTTT
>.|TRBV11-2|TRBJ1-4|.
CASSSQFPEKLFF
TGTGCCAGCAGCTCGCAGTTTCCTGAAAAACTGTTTTTT
>once|TRBV7-2|TRBJ2-1|.
CASNRGGPNEQFF
TGTGCCAGCAACCGAGGGGGTCCCAATGAGCAGTTCTTC
>.|TRBV6-6|TRBJ2-1|TRBD2
CDSRPSGGSPYNEQFF
TGTGACAGCAGGCCGAGCGGGGGTTCGCCCTACAATGAGCAGTTCTTC
>.|TRBV7-9|TRBJ2-1|.
CASSLAGTYNEQFF
TGTGCCAGCAGCTTAGCCGGGACTTACAATGAGCAGTTCTTC
>few|TRBV30|TRBJ1-1|.
CAWRFGGQAFF
TGTGCCTGGAGATTCGGAGGTCAAGCTTTCTTT
>.|TRBV4-3|TRBJ1-4|.
CASSQDDSATNEKLFF
TGCGCCAGCAGCCAAGACGACAGTGCAACTAATGAAAAACTGTTTTTT